Listed here is a single T cell receptor (beta chain). Libraries were prepared by immunoSEQ multiplex PCR; TCRdb keeps only in-frame clonotypes and omits some of them. The sample has approximately 25,000 clones; about four fifths are singletons. Per germline, CDR1 MDHEN and CDR2 SYDVKM. CDR3 length: 13 amino acids. V lost 5 bases and J lost 2, with 9 bases in between. These data belong to a study of T cells in narcolepsy. This TCR derives from a human donor in good health. The J gene is TRBJ1-2, the V gene TRBV28; D remains unclear. The sequencing sample was made of memory (CD45RA-) CD4+ T cells from blood. The CDR3 nucleotides read TGTGCCAGCAGTAAAACAGAGAACTATGGCTACACCTTC. Translation: CASSKTENYGYTF.